Only a few counts were recorded for the clone carrying this T cell receptor (beta chain). What it binds is unknown. The record originates from a study of T cell responses to AZD1222 COVID-19 vaccine. Study findings and constraints: Most donors were white British and more were female, and clonal diversity was possibly underestimated. An increase in Spike-specific TCR breadth and depth was observed after two AZD1222 doses. Among those given AZD1222, only five to seven were seropositive at baseline. Vaccine-associated CD4 TCRs ranged over spike, dominating at 160-218 and 743-854.

The assay was immunoSEQ multiplex PCR, and TCRdb's table has in-frame clones only and misses some. The sample has around 94,000 clones, about 88% seen once. The sample was peripheral blood, taken on day 0 of AZD1222 vaccination. This clonotype was sampled from an adult in good health.

The CDR3: CASSPGARGSPLHF. The CDR3 DNA reads as TGCGCCAGCAGCCCGGGAGCCCGGGGTTCACCCCTCCACTTT. The V call is TRBV5-1, the J call TRBJ1-6; D is uncertain. This CDR3 has 14 amino acids. Germline CDR1 and CDR2: SGHRS and YFSETQ. Between the trimmed V and J ends, which lost 4 bases and 9 bases, there was a span of 14 bases.